This is a list of T cell receptor beta chains from one sample in a study of radiotherapy plus CTLA-4 blockade in lung cancer. TCRdb's copy holds only in-frame clones and misses some; the assay was immunoSEQ multiplex PCR. The table has approximately 80,000 clones, roughly 74% seen once. The sample consisted of peripheral blood, taken from a patient treated with radiotherapy plus ipilimumab. The receptors shown here come from a human donor with non-small cell lung cancer whose response to radiotherapy plus ipilimumab could not be evaluated. Both conserved end residues are part of each CDR3. The D gene is left open where the match is weak. Not all rows give a size; the values are once, few, many and, for expanded clones, a class.

size: once
V: TRBV6-1
J: TRBJ1-1
D: .
DNA: TGTGCCAGCAGCGGGGTGTCAGGCAACACTGAAGCTTTCTTT
CDR3: CASSGVSGNTEAFF

size: .
V: TRBV5-1
J: TRBJ2-5
D: TRBD1
DNA: TGCGCCAGCAGCTCCTCTGACAGGGGGGAGACCCAGTACTTC
CDR3: CASSSSDRGETQYF

size: .
V: TRBV5-1
J: TRBJ2-5
D: TRBD1
DNA: TGCGCCAGCAGCGCGGGACAGGTGGGGGAGCAGTACTTC
CDR3: CASSAGQVGEQYF

size: .
V: TRBV7-2
J: TRBJ2-7
D: TRBD2
DNA: TGTGCCAGCAGCTTACAAGCGGGGGAGTACGAGCAGTACTTC
CDR3: CASSLQAGEYEQYF

size: .
V: TRBV7-3
J: TRBJ2-1
D: TRBD2
DNA: TGTGCCAGCAGCCTCTATTTTAGTTCTAGCGGTACCCTATACAATGAGCAGTTCTTC
CDR3: CASSLYFSSSGTLYNEQFF

size: .
V: TRBV7-2
J: TRBJ1-4
D: TRBD1
DNA: TGTGCCAGCAGCCCGGAGGGACAGCCTAATGAAAAACTGTTTTTT
CDR3: CASSPEGQPNEKLFF

size: .
V: TRBV30
J: TRBJ2-2
D: .
DNA: TGTGCCTGGAGTTCCTTTAGCGGCACCGGGGAGCTGTTTTTT
CDR3: CAWSSFSGTGELFF

size: once
V: TRBV18
J: TRBJ2-6
D: .
DNA: TGTGCCAGCTCCGAACAAAGCGTGGGTTCTGGGGCCAACGTCCTGACTTTC
CDR3: CASSEQSVGSGANVLTF

size: .
V: TRBV12-2
J: TRBJ2-3
D: .
DNA: TGTGCAAGTCGCTTATGGCGGGCGGAGACAGATACGCAGTATTTT
CDR3: CASRLWRAETDTQYF

size: many
V: TRBV2
J: TRBJ1-2
D: TRBD1
DNA: TGTGCCAGCAGTGAACGCAGGGGGCAGGACTATGGCTACACCTTC
CDR3: CASSERRGQDYGYTF

size: .
V: TRBV4-1
J: TRBJ1-5
D: .
DNA: TGCGCCAGCAGCCAAGAGGGTCGGGGCAATCAGCCCCAGCATTTT
CDR3: CASSQEGRGNQPQHF

size: .
V: TRBV5-1
J: TRBJ2-3
D: TRBD1
DNA: TGCGCCAGCAGCAAGGACAGGGTTAGCACAGATACGCAGTATTTT
CDR3: CASSKDRVSTDTQYF

size: once
V: TRBV5-4
J: TRBJ1-1
D: .
DNA: TGTGCCAGCAGCTTGGAAAGGAGAACTGAAGCTTTCTTT
CDR3: CASSLERRTEAFF

size: few
V: TRBV5-1
J: TRBJ1-3
D: .
DNA: TGCGCCAGCAGCTTGGCCCAACAGAGCTCTGGAAACACCATATATTTT
CDR3: CASSLAQQSSGNTIYF

size: .
V: TRBV5-1
J: TRBJ2-2
D: TRBD2
DNA: TGCGCCAGCAGCTTGCTGACTAGCGGGAAAACCGGGGAGCTGTTTTTT
CDR3: CASSLLTSGKTGELFF

size: .
V: TRBV9
J: TRBJ2-1
D: TRBD2
DNA: TGTGCCAGCAGCGCCAGACTAGCGGGTTACAATGAGCAGTTCTTC
CDR3: CASSARLAGYNEQFF

size: medium-sized
V: TRBV4-1
J: TRBJ1-5
D: .
DNA: TGCGCCAGCAGCCAAGTAGGACTCCGCAATCAGCCCCAGCATTTT
CDR3: CASSQVGLRNQPQHF

size: .
V: TRBV2
J: TRBJ2-5
D: .
DNA: TGTGCCGGAGGGGGCCTTGGAGAGACCCAGTACTTC
CDR3: CAGGGLGETQYF

size: .
V: TRBV5-1
J: TRBJ2-7
D: .
DNA: TGCGCCAGCAGCCCGCCTCGGGGTACGGACGAGCAGTACTTC
CDR3: CASSPPRGTDEQYF

size: once
V: TRBV7-6
J: TRBJ2-7
D: TRBD2
DNA: TGTGCCAGCAGCTTAGGTGCGCTAGCGGGGGGGCGTTACGAGCAGTACTTC
CDR3: CASSLGALAGGRYEQYF

size: .
V: TRBV10-1
J: TRBJ1-3
D: .
DNA: TGCGCCAGCAGTGAGCGTCCAGGCTCTGGAAACACCATATATTTT
CDR3: CASSERPGSGNTIYF

size: .
V: TRBV30
J: TRBJ1-2
D: TRBD1
DNA: TGTGCCTGGAGTCCAAAAGTAGGGGGCTTCTATGGCTACACCTTC
CDR3: CAWSPKVGGFYGYTF